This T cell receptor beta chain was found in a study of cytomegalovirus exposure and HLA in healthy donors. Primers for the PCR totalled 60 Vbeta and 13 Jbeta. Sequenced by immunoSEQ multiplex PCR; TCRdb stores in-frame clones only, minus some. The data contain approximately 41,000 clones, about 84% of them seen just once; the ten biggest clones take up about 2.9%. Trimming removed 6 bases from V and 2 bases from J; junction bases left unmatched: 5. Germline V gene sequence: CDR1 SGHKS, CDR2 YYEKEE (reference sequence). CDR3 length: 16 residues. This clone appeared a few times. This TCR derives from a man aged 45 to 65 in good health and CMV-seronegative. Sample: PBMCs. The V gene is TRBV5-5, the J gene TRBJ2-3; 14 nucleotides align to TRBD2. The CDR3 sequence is CASNPGLAGVTDTQYF. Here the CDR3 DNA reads TGTGCCAGCAACCCGGGACTAGCGGGGGTCACAGATACGCAGTATTTT.